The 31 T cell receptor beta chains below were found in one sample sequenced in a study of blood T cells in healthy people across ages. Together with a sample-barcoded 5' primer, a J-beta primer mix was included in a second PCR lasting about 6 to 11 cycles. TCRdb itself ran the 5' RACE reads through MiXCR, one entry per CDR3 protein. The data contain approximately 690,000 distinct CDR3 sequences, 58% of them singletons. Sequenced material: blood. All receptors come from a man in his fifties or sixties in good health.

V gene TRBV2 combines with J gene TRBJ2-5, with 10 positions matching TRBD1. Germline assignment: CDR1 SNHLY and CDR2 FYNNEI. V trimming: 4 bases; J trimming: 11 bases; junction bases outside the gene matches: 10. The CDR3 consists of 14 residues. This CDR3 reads CASSGQGAMSEQYF. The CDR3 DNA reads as TGTGCCAGCAGTGGACAGGGGGCGATGAGTGAGCAGTACTTC.

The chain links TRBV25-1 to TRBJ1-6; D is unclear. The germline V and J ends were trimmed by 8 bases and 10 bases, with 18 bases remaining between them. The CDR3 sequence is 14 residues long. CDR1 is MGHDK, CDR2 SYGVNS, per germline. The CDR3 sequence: CASGGLGDSSPLHF. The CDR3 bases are TGTGCCAGCGGAGGGCTCGGGGATTCGTCACCCCTCCACTTT.

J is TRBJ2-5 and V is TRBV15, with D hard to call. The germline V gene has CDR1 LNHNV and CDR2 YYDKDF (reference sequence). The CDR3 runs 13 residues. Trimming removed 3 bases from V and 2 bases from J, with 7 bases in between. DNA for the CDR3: TGTGCCACCAGCAGGGCTTTACAAGAGACCCAGTACTTC. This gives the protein CATSRALQETQYF.

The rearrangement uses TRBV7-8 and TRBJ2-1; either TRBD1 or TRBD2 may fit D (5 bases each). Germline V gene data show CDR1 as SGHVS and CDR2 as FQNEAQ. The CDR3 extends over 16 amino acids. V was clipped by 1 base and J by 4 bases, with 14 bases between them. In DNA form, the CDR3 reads TGTGCCAGCAGCTTAGATCTGGGGGACGTGTACAATGAGCAGTTCTTC. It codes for CASSLDLGDVYNEQFF.

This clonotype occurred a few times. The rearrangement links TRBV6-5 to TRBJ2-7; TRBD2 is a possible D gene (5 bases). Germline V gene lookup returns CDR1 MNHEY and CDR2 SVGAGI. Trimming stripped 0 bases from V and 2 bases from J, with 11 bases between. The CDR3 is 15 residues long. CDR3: CASSYSGNGAYEQYF. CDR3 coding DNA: TGTGCCAGCAGTTACTCCGGGAATGGAGCCTACGAGCAGTACTTC.

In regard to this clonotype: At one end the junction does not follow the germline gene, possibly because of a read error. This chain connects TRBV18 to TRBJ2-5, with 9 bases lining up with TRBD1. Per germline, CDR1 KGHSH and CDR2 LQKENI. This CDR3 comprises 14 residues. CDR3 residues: CAGSPRQGDETQYF. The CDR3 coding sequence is TGTGCCGGCTCACCGCGACAGGGGGATGAGACCCAGTACTTC.

CDR3 sequence: CASSQDISQPQHF. The CDR3 DNA reads as TGTGCCAGCAGCCAAGACATCAGCCAGCCCCAGCATTTT. The gene calls are TRBV3-1 and TRBJ1-5; D is unresolved. Trimming took off 0 bases at V and 7 bases at J, with 7 bases between the two ends. CDR3 length equals 13 residues. Per germline, CDR1 LGHDT and CDR2 YNNKEL (reference sequence).

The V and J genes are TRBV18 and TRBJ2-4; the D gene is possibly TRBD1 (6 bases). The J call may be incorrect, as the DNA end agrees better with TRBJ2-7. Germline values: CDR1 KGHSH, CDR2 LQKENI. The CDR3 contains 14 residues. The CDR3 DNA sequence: TGTGCCAGCTCACTCAGGGGCTATACCTACGAGCAGTACTTC. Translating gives CASSLRGYTYEQYF.

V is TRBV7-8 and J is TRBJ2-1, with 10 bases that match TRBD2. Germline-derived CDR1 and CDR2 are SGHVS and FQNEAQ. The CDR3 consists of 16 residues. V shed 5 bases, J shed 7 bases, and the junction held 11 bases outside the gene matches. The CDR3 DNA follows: TGTGCCAGCAGCCCACGGGGTAGCGGGGGGCTTAATGAGCAGTTCTTC. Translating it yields CASSPRGSGGLNEQFF.

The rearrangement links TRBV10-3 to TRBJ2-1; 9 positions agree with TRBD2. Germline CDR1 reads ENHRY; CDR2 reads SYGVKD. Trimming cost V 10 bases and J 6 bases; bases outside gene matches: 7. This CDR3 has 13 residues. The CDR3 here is CASGTTSGNEQFF. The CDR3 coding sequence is TGTGCCAGCGGAACGACTAGCGGCAATGAGCAGTTCTTC.

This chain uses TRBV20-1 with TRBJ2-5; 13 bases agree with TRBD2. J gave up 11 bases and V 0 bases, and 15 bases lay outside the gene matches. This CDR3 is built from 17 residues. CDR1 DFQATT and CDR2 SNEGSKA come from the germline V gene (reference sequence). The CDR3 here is CSARESRGLAGFEEQYF. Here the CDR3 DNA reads TGCAGTGCTAGAGAGTCTCGGGGACTAGCGGGGTTTGAGGAGCAGTACTTC.

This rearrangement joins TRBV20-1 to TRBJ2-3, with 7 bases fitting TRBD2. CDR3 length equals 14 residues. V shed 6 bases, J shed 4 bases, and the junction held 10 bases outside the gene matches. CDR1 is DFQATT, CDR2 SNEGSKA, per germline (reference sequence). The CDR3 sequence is CSALGERGSDTQYF. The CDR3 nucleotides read TGCAGTGCCCTCGGGGAGCGGGGATCAGATACGCAGTATTTT.

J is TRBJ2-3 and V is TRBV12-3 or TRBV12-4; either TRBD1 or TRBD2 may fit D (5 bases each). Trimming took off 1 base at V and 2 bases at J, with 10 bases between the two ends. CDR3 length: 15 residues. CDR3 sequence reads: CASSLVEGITDTQYF. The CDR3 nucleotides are TGTGCCAGCAGTTTAGTCGAGGGGATCACAGATACGCAGTATTTT.

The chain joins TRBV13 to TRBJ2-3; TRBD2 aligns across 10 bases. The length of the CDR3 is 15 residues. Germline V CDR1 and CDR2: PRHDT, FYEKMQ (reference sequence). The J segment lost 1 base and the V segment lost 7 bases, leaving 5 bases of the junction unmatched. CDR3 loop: CASTRGTSGTDTQYF. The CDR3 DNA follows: TGTGCCAGCACCAGAGGGACTAGCGGCACAGATACGCAGTATTTT. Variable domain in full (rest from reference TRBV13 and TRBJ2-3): AAGVIQSPRHLIKEKRETATLKCYPIPRHDTVYWYQQGPGQDPQFLISFYEKMQSDKGSIPDRFSAQQFSDYHSELNMSSLELGDSALYFCASTRGTSGTDTQYFGPGTRLTVL.

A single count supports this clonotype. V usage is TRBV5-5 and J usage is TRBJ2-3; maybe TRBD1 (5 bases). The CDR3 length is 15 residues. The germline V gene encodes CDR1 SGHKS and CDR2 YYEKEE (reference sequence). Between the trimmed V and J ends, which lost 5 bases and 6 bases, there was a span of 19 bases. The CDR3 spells CASSLFWGLVDTQYF. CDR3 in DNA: TGTGCCAGCAGTCTGTTCTGGGGCCTGGTGGATACGCAGTATTTT.

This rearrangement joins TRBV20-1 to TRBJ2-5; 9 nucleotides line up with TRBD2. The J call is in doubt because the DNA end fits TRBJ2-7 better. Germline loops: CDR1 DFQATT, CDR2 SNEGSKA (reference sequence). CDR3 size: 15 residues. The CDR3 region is CSARVTSGFPYEQYF. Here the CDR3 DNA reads TGCAGTGCTAGAGTCACTAGCGGGTTTCCCTACGAGCAGTACTTC.

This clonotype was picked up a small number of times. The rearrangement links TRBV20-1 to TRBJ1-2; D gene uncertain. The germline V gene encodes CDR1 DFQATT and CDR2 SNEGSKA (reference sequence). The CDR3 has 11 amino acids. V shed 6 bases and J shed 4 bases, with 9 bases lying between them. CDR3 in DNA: TGCAGTGCCCAGGAGGGCTATGGCTACACCTTC. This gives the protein CSAQEGYGYTF.

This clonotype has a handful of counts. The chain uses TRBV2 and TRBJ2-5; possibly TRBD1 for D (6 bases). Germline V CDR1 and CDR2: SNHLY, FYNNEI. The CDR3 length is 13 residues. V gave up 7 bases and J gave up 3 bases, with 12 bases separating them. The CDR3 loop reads CASMTTGKETQYF. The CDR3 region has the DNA TGTGCCAGCATGACGACAGGAAAAGAGACCCAGTACTTC.

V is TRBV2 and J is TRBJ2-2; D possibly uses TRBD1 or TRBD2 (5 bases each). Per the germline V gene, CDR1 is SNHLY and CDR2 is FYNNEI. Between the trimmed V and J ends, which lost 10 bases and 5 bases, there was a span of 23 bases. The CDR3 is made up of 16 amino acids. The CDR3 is CANRKEAGLVTGELFF. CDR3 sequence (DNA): TGTGCCAACAGGAAGGAGGCTGGACTTGTGACCGGGGAGCTGTTTTTT.

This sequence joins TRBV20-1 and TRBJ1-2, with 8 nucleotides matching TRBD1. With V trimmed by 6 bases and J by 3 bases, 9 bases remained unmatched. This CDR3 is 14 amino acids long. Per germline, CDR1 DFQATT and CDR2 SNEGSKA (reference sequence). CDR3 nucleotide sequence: TGCAGTGCCAGAAGACAGGGGATGGACTATGGCTACACCTTC. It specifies CSARRQGMDYGYTF.

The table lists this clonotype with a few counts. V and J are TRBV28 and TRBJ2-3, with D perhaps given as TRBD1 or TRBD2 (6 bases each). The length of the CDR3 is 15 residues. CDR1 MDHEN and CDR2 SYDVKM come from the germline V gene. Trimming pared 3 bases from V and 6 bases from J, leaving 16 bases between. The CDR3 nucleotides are TGTGCCAGCAGTTTTTGGGGGGCGGGAAGGGATACGCAGTATTTT. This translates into CASSFWGAGRDTQYF.

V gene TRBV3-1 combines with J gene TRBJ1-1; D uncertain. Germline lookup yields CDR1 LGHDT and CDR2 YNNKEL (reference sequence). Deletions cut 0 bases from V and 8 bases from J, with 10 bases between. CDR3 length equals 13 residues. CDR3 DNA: TGTGCCAGCAGCCAAGATTTCCCCCCGGAAGCTTTCTTT. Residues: CASSQDFPPEAFF.

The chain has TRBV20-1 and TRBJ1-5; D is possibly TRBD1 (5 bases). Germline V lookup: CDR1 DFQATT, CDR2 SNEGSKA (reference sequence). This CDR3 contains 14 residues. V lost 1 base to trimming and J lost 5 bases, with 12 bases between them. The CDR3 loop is CSARGRARDQPQHF. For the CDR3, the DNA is TGCAGTGCTAGAGGCAGGGCCCGAGATCAGCCCCAGCATTTT.

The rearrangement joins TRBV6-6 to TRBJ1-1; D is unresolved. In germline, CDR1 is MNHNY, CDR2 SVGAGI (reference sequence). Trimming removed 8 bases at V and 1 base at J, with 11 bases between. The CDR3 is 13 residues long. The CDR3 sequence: CASLTRENTEAFF. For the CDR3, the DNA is TGTGCCAGCCTTACAAGGGAGAACACTGAAGCTTTCTTT.

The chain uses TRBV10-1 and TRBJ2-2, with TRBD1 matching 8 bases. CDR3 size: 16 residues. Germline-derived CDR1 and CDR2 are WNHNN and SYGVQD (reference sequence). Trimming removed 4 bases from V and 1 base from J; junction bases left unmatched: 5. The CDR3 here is CASSGPGQENTGELFF. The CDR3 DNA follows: TGCGCCAGCAGTGGGCCGGGACAGGAGAACACCGGGGAGCTGTTTTTT.

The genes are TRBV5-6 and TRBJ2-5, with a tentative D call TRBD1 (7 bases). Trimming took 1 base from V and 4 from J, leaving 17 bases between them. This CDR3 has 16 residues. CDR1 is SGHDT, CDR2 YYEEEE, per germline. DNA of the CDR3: TGTGCCAGCAGCTTGATGGCCAGGGGGGCAGTAGAGACCCAGTACTTC. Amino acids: CASSLMARGAVETQYF.

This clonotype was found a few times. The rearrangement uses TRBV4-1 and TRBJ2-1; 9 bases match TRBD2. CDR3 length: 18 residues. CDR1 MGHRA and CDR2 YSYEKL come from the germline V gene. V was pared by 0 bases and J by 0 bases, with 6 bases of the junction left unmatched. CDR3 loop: CASSQDGAGGSSYNEQFF. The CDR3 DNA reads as TGCGCCAGCAGCCAAGATGGGGCGGGGGGGAGCTCCTACAATGAGCAGTTCTTC.

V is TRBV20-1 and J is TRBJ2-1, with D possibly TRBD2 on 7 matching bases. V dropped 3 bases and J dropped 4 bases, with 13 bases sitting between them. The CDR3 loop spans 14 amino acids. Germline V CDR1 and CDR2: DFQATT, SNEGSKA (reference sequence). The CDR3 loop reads CSASAGAGYNEQFF. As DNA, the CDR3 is TGCAGTGCTAGCGCGGGGGCGGGTTACAATGAGCAGTTCTTC.

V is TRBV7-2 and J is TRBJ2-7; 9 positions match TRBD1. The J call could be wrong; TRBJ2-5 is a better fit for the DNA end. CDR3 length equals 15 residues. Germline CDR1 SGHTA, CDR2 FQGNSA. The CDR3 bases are TGTGCCAGCAGGACTAATACAGGGGGCTTCGAGACCCAGTACTTC. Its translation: CASRTNTGGFETQYF.

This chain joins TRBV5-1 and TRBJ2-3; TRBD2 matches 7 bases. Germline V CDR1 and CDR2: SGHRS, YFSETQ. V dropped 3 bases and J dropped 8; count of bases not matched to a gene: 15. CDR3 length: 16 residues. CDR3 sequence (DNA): TGCGCCAGCAGCTGGGAGGGAGGTACGACCTCAAGTACGCAGTATTTT. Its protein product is CASSWEGGTTSSTQYF. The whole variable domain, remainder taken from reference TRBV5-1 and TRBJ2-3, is KAGVTQTPRYLIKTRGQQVTLSCSPISGHRSVSWYQQTPGQGLQFLFEYFSETQRNKGNFPGRFSGRQFSNSRSEMNVSTLELGDSALYLCASSWEGGTTSSTQYFGPGTRLTVL.

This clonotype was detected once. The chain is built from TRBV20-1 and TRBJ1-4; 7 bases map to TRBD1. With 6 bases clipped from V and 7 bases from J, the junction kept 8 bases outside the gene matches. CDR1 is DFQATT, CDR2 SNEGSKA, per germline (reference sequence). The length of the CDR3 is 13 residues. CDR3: CSAYGQDGEKLFF. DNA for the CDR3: TGCAGTGCCTATGGACAGGACGGTGAAAAACTGTTTTTT.